The present entry profiles one TCR beta chain with its context. The antigen is not known. The sample comes from a study of T cells in localized non-small cell lung cancer. Study conclusions and caveats: Adjacent lung tissue had a median about 50 of the top 100 clones found in the tumor. Sequencing covered just one tumor region, so heterogeneity cannot be ruled out. Uninvolved adjacent lung showed higher T cell clonality than tumor. Longer overall survival associated with higher blood T cell density; shorter survival with higher adjacent-lung clonality.

CDR3 length: 14 amino acids. Per germline, CDR1 SGHAT and CDR2 FQNNGV. Trimming cost V 5 bases and J 6 bases; bases outside gene matches: 8. The data were produced by immunoSEQ multiplex PCR, yet TCRdb's version contains in-frame clones alone and is incomplete. The sample carries around 54,000 clones, roughly 88% recorded once. This material consisted of peripheral blood, taken before any cancer treatment. The TCR comes from a male donor aged 60 or over with stage III squamous cell lung carcinoma. The V and J genes are TRBV11-2 and TRBJ2-7, with 9 bases fitting TRBD1. As DNA, the CDR3 is TGTGCCAGCAGCATCCGGGACAGGGACTCCGAGCAGTACTTC. This gives the protein CASSIRDRDSEQYF.